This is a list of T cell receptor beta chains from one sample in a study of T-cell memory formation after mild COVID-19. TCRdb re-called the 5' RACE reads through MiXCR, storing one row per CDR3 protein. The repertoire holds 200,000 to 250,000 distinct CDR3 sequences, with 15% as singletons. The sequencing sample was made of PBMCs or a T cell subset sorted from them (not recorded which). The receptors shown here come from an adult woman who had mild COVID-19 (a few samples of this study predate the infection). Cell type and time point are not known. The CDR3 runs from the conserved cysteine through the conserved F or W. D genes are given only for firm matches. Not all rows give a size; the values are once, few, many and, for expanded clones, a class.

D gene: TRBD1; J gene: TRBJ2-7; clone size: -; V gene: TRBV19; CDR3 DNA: TGTGCCAGTAGTCCCCGGGACAGGGGGGCCTACGAGCAGTACTTC; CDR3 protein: CASSPRDRGAYEQYF
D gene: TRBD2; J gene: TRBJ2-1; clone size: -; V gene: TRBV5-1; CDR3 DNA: TGCGCCAGCAGTCCAGGACTAGCGGGTCTTTACAATGAGCAGTTCTTC; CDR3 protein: CASSPGLAGLYNEQFF
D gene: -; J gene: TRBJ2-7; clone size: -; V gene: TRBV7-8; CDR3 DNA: TGTGCCAGCAGCTTAGAGTGGGGGGAATCCTACGAGCAGTACTTC; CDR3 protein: CASSLEWGESYEQYF
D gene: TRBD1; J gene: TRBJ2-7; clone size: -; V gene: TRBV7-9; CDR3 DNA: TGTGCCAGCAGCCTCGGGACAGGGGGACACGAGCAGTACTTC; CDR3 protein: CASSLGTGGHEQYF
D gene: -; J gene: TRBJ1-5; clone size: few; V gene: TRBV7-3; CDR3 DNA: TGTGCCAGCAGCTTATATCCAGGGACCTTGGGTCAGCCCCAGCATTTT; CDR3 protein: CASSLYPGTLGQPQHF
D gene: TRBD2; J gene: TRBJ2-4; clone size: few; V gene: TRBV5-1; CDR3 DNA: TGCGCCAGCAGCAACGGGCCCGGGAGGGCCAAAAACATTCAGTACTTC; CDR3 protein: CASSNGPGRAKNIQYF
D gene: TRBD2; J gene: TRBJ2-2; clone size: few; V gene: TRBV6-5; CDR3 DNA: TGTGCCAGCAGTTACGTAGACCTAGCGGAGAAAACCGGGGAGCTGTTTTTT; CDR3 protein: CASSYVDLAEKTGELFF
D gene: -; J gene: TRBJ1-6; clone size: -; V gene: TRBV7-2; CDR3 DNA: TGTGCCAGCAGCTTAAAGAGTCAGACAAAGGCGAGCTCCTATAATTCACCCCTCCACTTT; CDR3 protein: CASSLKSQTKASSYNSPLHF
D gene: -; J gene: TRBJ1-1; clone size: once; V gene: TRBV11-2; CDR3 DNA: TGTGCCAGCAGCTTAGACCCCTCAGGGAATGAAGCTTTCTTT; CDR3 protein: CASSLDPSGNEAFF
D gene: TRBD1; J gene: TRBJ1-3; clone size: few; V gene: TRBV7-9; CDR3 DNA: TGTGCCTACGACAGGGGCTCTGGAAACACCATATATTTT; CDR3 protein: CAYDRGSGNTIYF
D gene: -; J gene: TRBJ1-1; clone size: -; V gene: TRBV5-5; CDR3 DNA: TGTGCCAGCAGCTTTGATAGGGGGGCCAAGAACACTGAAGCTTTCTTT; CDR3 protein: CASSFDRGAKNTEAFF
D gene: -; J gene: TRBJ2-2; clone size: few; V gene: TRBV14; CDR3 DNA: TGTGCCAGCAGCCAAGATCTCAGAACCGGGGAGCTGTTTTTT; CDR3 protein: CASSQDLRTGELFF
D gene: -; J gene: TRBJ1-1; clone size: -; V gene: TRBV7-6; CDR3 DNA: TGTGCCAGCAGCCGAGCCGGGACGGGGAACACTGAAGCTTTCTTT; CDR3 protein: CASSRAGTGNTEAFF